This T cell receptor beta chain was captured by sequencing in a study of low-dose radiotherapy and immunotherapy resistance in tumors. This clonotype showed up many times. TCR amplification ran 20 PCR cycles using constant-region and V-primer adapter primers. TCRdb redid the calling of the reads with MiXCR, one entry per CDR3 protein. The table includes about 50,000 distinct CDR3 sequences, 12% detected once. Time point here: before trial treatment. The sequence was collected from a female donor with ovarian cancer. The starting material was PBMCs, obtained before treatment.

DNA of the CDR3: TGCGCCAGCTCCCCACCCGGGACAGACATATGGTCAACGAACACCGGGGAGCTGTTTTTT. The encoded protein is CASSPPGTDIWSTNTGELFF. The chain uses TRBV5-1 and TRBJ2-2; TRBD1 aligns across 7 bases. The CDR3 sequence is 20 residues long. Germline values: CDR1 SGHRS, CDR2 YFSETQ. The V and J ends lost 7 bases and 0 bases, in that order; junction bases with no gene match: 21.